These 6 T cell receptor beta chains originate from one sample sequenced in a study of identical twins' blood T cells. Using its own MiXCR run on the 5' RACE reads, TCRdb lists one record per CDR3 protein. The data contain roughly 380,000 distinct CDR3 sequences, roughly 30% of them singletons. The sample comprised PBMCs. The receptor set was obtained from a woman between 18 and 55 years old in good health.

This clonotype was counted a few times. The CDR3 spells CAISESLGLQETQYF. In DNA form, the CDR3 reads TGTGCCATCAGTGAGTCGTTGGGGTTACAAGAGACCCAGTACTTC. The rearrangement links TRBV10-3 to TRBJ2-5; D remains unclear. CDR3 length equals 15 residues. V lost 0 bases to trimming and J lost 2 bases, with 10 bases between them. Germline V gene sequence: CDR1 ENHRY, CDR2 SYGVKD.

This clonotype was counted between two and nine times. V is TRBV6-1 and J is TRBJ1-1, with D hard to call. The CDR3 is 15 amino acids. The V gene's germline CDR1 is MNHNS and CDR2 SASEGT. V lost 1 base, J lost 0 bases, and 9 bases lay in between. DNA for the CDR3: TGTGCCAGCAGTGAAGAGGCGGTTTTGAACACTGAAGCTTTCTTT. Encoded protein: CASSEEAVLNTEAFF.

The table lists this clonotype with a few counts. The rearrangement joins TRBV11-2 to TRBJ2-1; D ambiguous. The CDR3 has 14 amino acids. Germline lookup yields CDR1 SGHAT and CDR2 FQNNGV. Deletions cut 4 bases from V and 3 bases from J, with 10 bases between. The CDR3 nucleotides are TGTGCCAGCAGCTCCCCCCCCGACTACAATGAGCAGTTCTTC. Amino acid sequence: CASSSPPDYNEQFF.

The CDR3 DNA reads TGTGCCAGCAGCTTCGGTTTTCCGGGACAGGGTTCCCACTTT. Translated: CASSFGFPGQGSHF. This chain joins TRBV11-2 and TRBJ1-6; TRBD1 matches 9 bases. Germline CDR1 and CDR2: SGHAT and FQNNGV. Trimming cost V 3 bases and J 18 bases; bases outside gene matches: 12. This CDR3 comprises 14 residues.

This clonotype was seen a handful of times. The chain links TRBV2 to TRBJ2-7, with D unresolved. V shed 4 bases and J shed 4 bases, with 14 bases lying between them. The CDR3 is made up of 14 amino acids. Germline loops: CDR1 SNHLY, CDR2 FYNNEI. This chain's CDR3 is CASSVGPRNYEQYF. The DNA for the CDR3 is TGTGCCAGCAGTGTTGGTCCGAGAAATTACGAGCAGTACTTC.

V and J are TRBV2 and TRBJ2-7, with 9 bases fitting TRBD2. This CDR3 region has 12 residues. CDR1 is SNHLY, CDR2 FYNNEI, per germline. V shed 10 bases, J shed 3 bases, and the junction held 4 bases outside the gene matches. Written as DNA, the CDR3 is TGTGCCACCCGACTAGCGGTCTACGAGCAGTACTTC. Amino acids: CATRLAVYEQYF.